This TCR beta chain is from a study of OX40 agonist ivuxolimab in advanced cancers. As for the study more broadly: Ivuxolimab was an agonistic, fully human IgG2 monoclonal antibody directed against OX40 (CD134), a costimulatory receptor. Intravenous ivuxolimab was administered to patients every 2 weeks at six dose levels: 0.01, 0.1, 0.3, 1.5, 3 and 10 mg/kg. Of the approximately 53 patients in dose escalation, some 20 had hepatocellular carcinoma, some 15 had melanoma, 9 had renal cell carcinoma and 9 had head and neck cancer. A male proportion of 70% to 90% and a mean age of around 60 years, ranging from 23 to 79, were recorded for the dose-escalation cohort. Patients were allowed to have had prior anti-PD-1, anti-PD-L1 or anti-CTLA-4 therapy, and 40% of the dose-escalation patients had been treated with checkpoint inhibitors. Partial responses were achieved by three dose-escalation patients, of whom one had hepatocellular carcinoma and two had cutaneous melanoma. Peripheral TCRbeta sequencing aimed to test whether ivuxolimab altered TCR sequence diversity and caused clonal T-cell expansion. The paper reports the monotherapy dose-escalation portion (N of about 50 patients) of the phase I ivuxolimab trial. Overall study results and their limits: After ivuxolimab, more expanded clones were found on average in CD8+ T cells than in CD4+ T cells. Clonal expansion of both CD4+ and CD8+ blood T cells was observed from baseline to week 6 at doses 0.1 to 3.0 mg/kg. Antigen specificity was not determined for the clonally expanded peripheral T cells. Partial responders in the 0.1-3.0 mg/kg groups had among the lowest normalized peripheral clonal expansion, especially among CD8+ T cells. Low levels of normalized T-cell clonal expansion were also shown by some nonresponding patients.

Patients with a history of autoimmune disease or receiving systemic immunosuppression were excluded from the trial. Peripheral blood for TCR sequencing was collected from all dose cohorts at baseline, on cycle 4 day 1, and on cycle 7 day 1. The samples were drawn from a first-in-human, open-label, multicenter phase I dose-escalation trial of ivuxolimab. Adults with locally advanced or metastatic melanoma, renal cell, hepatocellular, or head and neck squamous cell carcinoma were enrolled in the trial. Before TCR sequencing, CD4+ T cells and CD8+ T cells were sorted from peripheral blood as separate populations. The CDR3 spans 18 residues, from the cysteine through the phenylalanine. The retained sequence is limited to the CDR3, 54 bases, with the frame set at the first base. Cut back by 0 bases and 3 bases, the V and J ends lie 24 bases apart. CDR1 and CDR2, per the germline V gene (reference sequence), are GTSNPN and SVGIG.

As regards this clone: No cognate antigen has been identified for it. No much larger clone exists at a distance of one base, and base qualities are not known.

For sequencing of the TCRbeta CDR3 region, genomic DNA was extracted from the sorted cells. The immunoSEQ Assay was used to sequence the TCRbeta CDR3 regions. This immuneACCESS table, as held by TCRdb, lists in-frame sequences with V and J called but not all clones. Of the missing ones, under half trace to an unresolved V gene in checked studies; the others have no known cause. The sample includes 55,000 or so clones, with about 90% observed a single time. The ten largest account for approximately 6.8% of the sample. The receptor was derived from an adult with an advanced solid tumor such as melanoma, head and neck, liver or kidney cancer. This sample comprised CD4+ or CD8+ T cells sorted from blood, obtained in a trial of the OX40 agonist ivuxolimab. The chain employs TRBV30 and TRBJ2-7; TRBD1 is perhaps the D gene, given 6 matching bases. CDR3 protein: CAWSVQIVSGQLDYEQYF. In nucleotide form, the sequence is TGTGCCTGGAGTGTACAAATTGTATCAGGACAGTTGGACTACGAGCAGTACTTC.